The clone carrying this T cell receptor (beta chain) was observed a single time. The target antigen is unknown. CD8 cells regarded as naive lacked CD45RO, were positively chosen for CCR7, and omitted terminally differentiated effector memory CD45RA+ cells. The donors were all Caucasian adults (living in Nashville, Tennessee). The sample originates from a study of shared clonotypes between healthy human individuals. Study-wide points: Although depth was large, rarefaction showed that sequencing of the sorted subsets was incomplete. Expectations were that clonotype sharing among donors would be affected by sequencing depth. Having only a few donors restricted how much genetic and exposure-history diversity was captured.

Only in-frame clones appear in the TCRdb table, and some are missing; sequencing was by immunoSEQ multiplex PCR. The sample includes some 2.1 million clones, just under 95% of them seen just once. Per germline, CDR1 SGHDT and CDR2 YYEEEE. The trim removed 4 bases at V and 0 bases at J, leaving 12 bases unmatched. The CDR3 is made up of 19 amino acids. V and J are TRBV5-6 and TRBJ2-4, with 11 nucleotides matching TRBD1. This clonotype was obtained from a man between 18 and 35 years old in good health. Some clones in this sample may be carry-over from other donors' samples. Sequencing used naive CD8+ T cells from PBMCs. The CDR3 nucleotides read TGTGCCAGCAGCCCAGAAGGGACAGGGGGTTCCATAGCCAAAAACATTCAGTACTTC. This encodes CASSPEGTGGSIAKNIQYF.